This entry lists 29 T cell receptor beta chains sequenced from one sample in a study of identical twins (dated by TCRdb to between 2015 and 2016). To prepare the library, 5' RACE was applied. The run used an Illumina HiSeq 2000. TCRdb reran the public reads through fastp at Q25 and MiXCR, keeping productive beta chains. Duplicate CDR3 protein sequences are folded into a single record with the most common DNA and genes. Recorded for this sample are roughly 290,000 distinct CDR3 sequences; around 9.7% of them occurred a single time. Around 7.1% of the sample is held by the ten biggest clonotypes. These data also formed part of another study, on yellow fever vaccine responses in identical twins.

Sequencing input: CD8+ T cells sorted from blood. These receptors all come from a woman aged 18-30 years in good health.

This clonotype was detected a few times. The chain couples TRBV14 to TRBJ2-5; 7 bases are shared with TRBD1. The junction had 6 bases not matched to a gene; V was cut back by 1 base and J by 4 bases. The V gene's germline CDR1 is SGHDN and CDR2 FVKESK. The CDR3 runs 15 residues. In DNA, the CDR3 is TGTGCCAGCAGCCAAGCTATGAGGGGGCCAGAGACCCAGTACTTC. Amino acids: CASSQAMRGPETQYF.

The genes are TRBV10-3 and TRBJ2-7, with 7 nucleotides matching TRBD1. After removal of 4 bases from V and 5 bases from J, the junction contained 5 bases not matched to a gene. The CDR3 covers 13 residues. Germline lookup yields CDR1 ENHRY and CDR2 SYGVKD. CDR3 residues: CAISAGGIDEQYF. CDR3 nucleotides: TGTGCCATCAGTGCAGGGGGTATAGACGAGCAGTACTTC.

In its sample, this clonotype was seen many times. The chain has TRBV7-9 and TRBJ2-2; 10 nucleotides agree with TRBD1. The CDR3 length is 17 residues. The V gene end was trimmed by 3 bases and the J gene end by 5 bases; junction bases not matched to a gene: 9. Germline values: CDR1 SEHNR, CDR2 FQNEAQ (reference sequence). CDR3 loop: CASSFSGDRGFTGELFF. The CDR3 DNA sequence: TGTGCCAGCAGCTTCAGCGGGGACAGGGGATTTACCGGGGAGCTGTTTTTT.

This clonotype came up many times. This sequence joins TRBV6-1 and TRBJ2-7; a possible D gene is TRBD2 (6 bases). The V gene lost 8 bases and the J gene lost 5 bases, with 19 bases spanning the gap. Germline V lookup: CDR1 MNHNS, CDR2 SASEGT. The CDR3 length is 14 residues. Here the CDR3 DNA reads TGTGCCAGCTGGGGAGGAGTTCCGGGTCACGAGCAGTACTTC. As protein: CASWGGVPGHEQYF.

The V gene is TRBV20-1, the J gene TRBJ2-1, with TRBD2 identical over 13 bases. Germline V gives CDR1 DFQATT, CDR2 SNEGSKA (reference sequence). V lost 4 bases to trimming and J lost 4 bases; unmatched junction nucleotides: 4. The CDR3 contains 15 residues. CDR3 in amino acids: CSAIGTSGTYNEQFF. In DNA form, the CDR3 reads TGCAGTGCTATCGGGACTAGCGGGACATACAATGAGCAGTTCTTC.

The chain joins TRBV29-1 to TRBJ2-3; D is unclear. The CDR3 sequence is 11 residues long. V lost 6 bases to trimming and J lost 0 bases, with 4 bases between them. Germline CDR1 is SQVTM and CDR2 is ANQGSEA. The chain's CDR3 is CSVTSTDTQYF. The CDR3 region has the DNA TGCAGCGTAACTAGCACAGATACGCAGTATTTT.

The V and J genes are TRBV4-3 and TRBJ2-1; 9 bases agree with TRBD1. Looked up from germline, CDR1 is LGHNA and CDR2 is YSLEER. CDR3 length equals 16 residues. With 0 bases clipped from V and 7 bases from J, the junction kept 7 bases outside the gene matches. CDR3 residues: CASSQDPGTGINEQFF. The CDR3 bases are TGCGCCAGCAGCCAAGATCCCGGGACAGGGATAAATGAGCAGTTCTTC.

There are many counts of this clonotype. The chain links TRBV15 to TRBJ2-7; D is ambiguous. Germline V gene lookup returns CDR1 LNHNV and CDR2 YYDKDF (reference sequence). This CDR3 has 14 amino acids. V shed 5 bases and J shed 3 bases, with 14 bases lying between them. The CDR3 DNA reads TGTGCCACCAGCGAGGCGTCTGAAGGCTACGAGCAGTACTTC. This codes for CATSEASEGYEQYF.

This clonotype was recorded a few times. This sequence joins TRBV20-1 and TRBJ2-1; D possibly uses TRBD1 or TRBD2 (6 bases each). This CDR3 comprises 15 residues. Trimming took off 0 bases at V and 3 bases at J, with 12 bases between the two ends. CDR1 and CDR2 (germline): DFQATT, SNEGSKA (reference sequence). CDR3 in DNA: TGCAGTGCTAGAGATCCCGGGGGCCTCTACAATGAGCAGTTCTTC. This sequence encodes CSARDPGGLYNEQFF.

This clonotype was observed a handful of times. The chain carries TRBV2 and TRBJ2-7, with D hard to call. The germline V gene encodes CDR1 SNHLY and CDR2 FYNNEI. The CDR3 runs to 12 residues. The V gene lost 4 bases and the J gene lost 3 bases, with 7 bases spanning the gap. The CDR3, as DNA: TGTGCCAGCAGTGTTTGGGACTACGAGCAGTACTTC. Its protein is CASSVWDYEQYF.

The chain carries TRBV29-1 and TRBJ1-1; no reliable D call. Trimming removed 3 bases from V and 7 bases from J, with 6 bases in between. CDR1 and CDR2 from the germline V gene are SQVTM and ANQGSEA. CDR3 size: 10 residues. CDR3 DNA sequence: TGCAGCGTTGACGGCGGTGAAGCTTTCTTT. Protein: CSVDGGEAFF.

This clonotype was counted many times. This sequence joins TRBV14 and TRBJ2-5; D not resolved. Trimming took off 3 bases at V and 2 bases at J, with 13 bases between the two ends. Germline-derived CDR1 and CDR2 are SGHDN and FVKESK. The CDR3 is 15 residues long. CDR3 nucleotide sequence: TGTGCCAGCAGCCATATCGACGGCAGTCAAGAGACCCAGTACTTC. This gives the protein CASSHIDGSQETQYF.

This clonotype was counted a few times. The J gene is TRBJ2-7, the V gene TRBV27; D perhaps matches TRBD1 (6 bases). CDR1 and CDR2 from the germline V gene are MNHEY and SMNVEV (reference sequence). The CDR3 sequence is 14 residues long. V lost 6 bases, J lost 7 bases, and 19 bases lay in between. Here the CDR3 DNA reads TGTGCCAGCAGAGATACAGGGTTCAGGAGGGAGCAGTACTTC. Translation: CASRDTGFRREQYF.

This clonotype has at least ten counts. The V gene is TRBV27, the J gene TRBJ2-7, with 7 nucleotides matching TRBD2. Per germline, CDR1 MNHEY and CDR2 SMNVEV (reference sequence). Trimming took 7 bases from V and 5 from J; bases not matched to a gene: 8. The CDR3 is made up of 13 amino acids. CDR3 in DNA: TGTGCCAGCATTAGTGGGAGGGACCACGAGCAGTACTTC. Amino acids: CASISGRDHEQYF.

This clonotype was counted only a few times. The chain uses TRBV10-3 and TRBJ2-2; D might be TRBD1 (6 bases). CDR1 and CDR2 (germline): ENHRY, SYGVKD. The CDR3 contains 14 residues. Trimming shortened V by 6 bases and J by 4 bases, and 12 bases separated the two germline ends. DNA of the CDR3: TGTGCCATCAGAATCGACAGGATCACCGGGGAGCTGTTTTTT. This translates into CAIRIDRITGELFF.

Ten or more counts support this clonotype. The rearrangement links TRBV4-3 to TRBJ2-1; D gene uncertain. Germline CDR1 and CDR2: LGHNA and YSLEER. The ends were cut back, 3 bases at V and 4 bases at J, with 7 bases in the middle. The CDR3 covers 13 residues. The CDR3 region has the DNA TGCGCCAGCAGCCAGAGTAGGTACAATGAGCAGTTCTTC. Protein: CASSQSRYNEQFF.

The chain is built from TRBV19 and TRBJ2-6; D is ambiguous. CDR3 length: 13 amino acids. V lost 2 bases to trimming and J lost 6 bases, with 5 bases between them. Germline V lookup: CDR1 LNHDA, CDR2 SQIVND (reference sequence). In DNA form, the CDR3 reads TGTGCCAGTAGTATAATGGAGGCCAACGTCCTGACTTTC. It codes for CASSIMEANVLTF.

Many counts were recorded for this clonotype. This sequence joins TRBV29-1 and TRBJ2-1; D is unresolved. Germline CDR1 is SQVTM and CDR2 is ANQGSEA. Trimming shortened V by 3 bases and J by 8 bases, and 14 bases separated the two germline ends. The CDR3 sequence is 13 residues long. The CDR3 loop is CSVELGLSDEQFF. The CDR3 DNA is TGCAGCGTTGAGTTAGGCCTTTCCGATGAGCAGTTCTTC.

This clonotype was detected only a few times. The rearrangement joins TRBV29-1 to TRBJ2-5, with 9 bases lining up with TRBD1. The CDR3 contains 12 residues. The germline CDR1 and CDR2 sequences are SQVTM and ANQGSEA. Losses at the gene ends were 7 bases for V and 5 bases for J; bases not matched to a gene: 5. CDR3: CSAGDRAETQYF. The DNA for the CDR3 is TGCAGCGCTGGGGACAGGGCGGAGACCCAGTACTTC.

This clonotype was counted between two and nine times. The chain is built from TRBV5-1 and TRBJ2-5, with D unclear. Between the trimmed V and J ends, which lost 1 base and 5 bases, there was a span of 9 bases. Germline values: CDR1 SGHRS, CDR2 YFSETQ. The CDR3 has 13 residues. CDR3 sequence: CASSLSAEETQYF. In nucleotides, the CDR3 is TGCGCCAGCAGCTTGTCGGCTGAGGAGACCCAGTACTTC.

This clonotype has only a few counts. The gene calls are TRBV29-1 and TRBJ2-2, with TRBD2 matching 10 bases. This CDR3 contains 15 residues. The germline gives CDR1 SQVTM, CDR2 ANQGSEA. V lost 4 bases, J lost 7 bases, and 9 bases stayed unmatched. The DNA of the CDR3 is TGCAGCGTTGGGAGCGGGAGGGCCGTTGGCGGGGAGCTGTTTTTT. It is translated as CSVGSGRAVGGELFF.

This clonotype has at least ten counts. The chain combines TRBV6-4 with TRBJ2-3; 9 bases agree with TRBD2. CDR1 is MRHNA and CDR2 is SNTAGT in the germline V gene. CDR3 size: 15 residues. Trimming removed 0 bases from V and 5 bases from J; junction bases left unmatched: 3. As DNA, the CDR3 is TGTGCCAGCAGTGACTCAGCGCGGGGGGGAGATACGCAGTATTTT. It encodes CASSDSARGGDTQYF.

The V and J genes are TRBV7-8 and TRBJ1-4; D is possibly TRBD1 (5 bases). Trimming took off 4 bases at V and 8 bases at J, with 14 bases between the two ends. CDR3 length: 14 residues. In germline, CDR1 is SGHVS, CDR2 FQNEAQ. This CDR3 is CASSWDGVGEKLFF. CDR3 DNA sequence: TGTGCCAGCAGCTGGGACGGGGTGGGGGAAAAACTGTTTTTT.

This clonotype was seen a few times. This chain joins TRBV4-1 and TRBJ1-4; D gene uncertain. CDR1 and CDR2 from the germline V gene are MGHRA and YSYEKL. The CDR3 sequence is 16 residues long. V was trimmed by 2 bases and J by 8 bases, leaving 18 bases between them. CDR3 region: CASSQPGPTVWEKLFF. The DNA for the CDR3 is TGCGCCAGCAGCCAACCCGGTCCCACCGTTTGGGAAAAACTGTTTTTT.

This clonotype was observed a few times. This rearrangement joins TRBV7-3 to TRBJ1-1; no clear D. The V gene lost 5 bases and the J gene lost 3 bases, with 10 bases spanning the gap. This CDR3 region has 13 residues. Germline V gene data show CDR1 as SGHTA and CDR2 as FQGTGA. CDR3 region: CASSHPGDTEAFF. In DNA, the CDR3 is TGTGCCAGCAGCCACCCTGGGGACACTGAAGCTTTCTTT.

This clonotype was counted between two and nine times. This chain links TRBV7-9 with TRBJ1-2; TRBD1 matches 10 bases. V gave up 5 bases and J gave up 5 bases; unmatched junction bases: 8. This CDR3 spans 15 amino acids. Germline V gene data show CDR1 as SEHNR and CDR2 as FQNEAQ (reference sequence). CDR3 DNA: TGTGCCAGCAGCCACGGGACAGGGGATTCGTATGGCTACACCTTC. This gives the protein CASSHGTGDSYGYTF.

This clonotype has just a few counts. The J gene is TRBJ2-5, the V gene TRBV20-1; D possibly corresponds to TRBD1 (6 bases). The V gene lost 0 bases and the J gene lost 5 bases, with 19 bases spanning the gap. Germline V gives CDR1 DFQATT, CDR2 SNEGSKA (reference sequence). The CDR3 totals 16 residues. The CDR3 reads CSARDPIGGSWETQYF. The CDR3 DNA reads TGCAGTGCTAGAGACCCCATAGGGGGATCGTGGGAGACCCAGTACTTC.

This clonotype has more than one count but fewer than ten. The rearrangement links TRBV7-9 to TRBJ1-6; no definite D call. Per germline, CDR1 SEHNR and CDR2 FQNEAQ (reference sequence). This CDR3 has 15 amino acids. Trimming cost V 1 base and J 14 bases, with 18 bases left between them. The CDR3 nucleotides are TGTGCCAGCAGCTTAGACTCGGGGTCCTCTCTCACCCTCCACTTT. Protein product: CASSLDSGSSLTLHF.

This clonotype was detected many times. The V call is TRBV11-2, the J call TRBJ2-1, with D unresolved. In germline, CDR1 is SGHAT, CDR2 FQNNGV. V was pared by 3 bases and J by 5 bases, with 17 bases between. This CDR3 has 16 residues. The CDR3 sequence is CASSFPVGGFDNEQFF. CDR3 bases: TGTGCCAGCAGCTTCCCGGTAGGTGGTTTCGACAATGAGCAGTTCTTC.